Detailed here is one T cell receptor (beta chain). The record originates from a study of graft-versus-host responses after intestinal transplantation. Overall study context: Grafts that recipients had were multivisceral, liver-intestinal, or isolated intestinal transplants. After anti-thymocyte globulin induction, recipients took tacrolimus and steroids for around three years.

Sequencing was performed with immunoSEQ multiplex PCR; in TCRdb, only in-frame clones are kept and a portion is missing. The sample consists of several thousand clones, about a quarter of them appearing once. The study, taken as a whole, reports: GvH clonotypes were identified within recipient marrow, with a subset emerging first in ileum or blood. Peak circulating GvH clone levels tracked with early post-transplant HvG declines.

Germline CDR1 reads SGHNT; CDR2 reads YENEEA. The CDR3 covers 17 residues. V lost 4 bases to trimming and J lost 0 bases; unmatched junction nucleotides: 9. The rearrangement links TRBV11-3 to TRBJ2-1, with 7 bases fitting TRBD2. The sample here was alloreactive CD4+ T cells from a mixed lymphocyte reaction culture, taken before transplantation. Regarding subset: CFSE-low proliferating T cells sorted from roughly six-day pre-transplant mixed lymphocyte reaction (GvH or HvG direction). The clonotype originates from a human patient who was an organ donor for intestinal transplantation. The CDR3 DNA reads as TGTGCCAGCAGCTCCCATAGTGGGGGGGGCTCCTACAATGAGCAGTTCTTC. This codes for CASSSHSGGGSYNEQFF.